The rows below give T cell receptor beta chains drawn from one sample of a study of T cell repertoires in cytomegalovirus infection. TCRdb re-derived calls from the reads in MiXCR, one entry per CDR3 protein. The data show fewer than 250,000 distinct CDR3 sequences, with 9% to 15% seen just once and approximately 1.6% held by the top ten. Sequencing was carried out using PBMCs. The receptors were gathered from a human donor in good health (CMV status not recorded). Some clones in this sample may be carry-over from other donors' samples. The CDR3 runs from the conserved cysteine through the conserved F or W. The D gene is left open where the match is weak. Not all rows give a size; the values are once, few, many and, for expanded clones, a class.

J gene	V gene	CDR3 length	D gene	clone size	CDR3 DNA	CDR3 protein
TRBJ1-1	TRBV4-2	14	TRBD1	few	TGTGCCAGCAGCTATGGAGACAGGGGAATTGGTGCTTTCTTT	CASSYGDRGIGAFF
TRBJ2-5	TRBV7-6	15	-	many	TGTGCCAGCAGCTTATTGGGGGCGCACCAAGAGACCCAGTACTTC	CASSLLGAHQETQYF
TRBJ2-7	TRBV20-1	13	TRBD1	few	TGCAGTGCTTTAGACAGGGGATCCTACGAGCAGTACTTC	CSALDRGSYEQYF
TRBJ2-5	TRBV7-2	14	-	many	TGTGCCAGCAGCCCCGGGCCTCGGCAAGAGACCCAGTACTTC	CASSPGPRQETQYF
TRBJ2-1	TRBV10-3	15	-	many	TGTGCCATCAGTGAGTCTTCAGACTCCTACAATGAGCAGTTCTTC	CAISESSDSYNEQFF
TRBJ1-1	TRBV20-1	14	-	many	TGCAGTGCTAGAGATTGGAGGACACTCACTGAAGCTTTCTTT	CSARDWRTLTEAFF
TRBJ2-2	TRBV19	15	TRBD2	-	TGTGCCAGTAGTACAACTAGCGAGAACACCGGGGAGCTGTTTTTT	CASSTTSENTGELFF
TRBJ1-2	TRBV28	14	-	few	TGTGCCAGCAGTCCCCAGGCTATTCTACGTGGCTACACCTTC	CASSPQAILRGYTF
TRBJ2-7	TRBV20-1	14	TRBD1	many	TGCAGTGCCGCGGGACAGGGGAGCTCCTACGAGCAGTACTTC	CSAAGQGSSYEQYF
TRBJ1-1	TRBV7-2	15	-	many	TGTGCCAGCAGCCCCCCCATTGGGGGGTTGTCTGAAGCTTTCTTT	CASSPPIGGLSEAFF
TRBJ2-1	TRBV7-9	15	TRBD2	-	TGTGCCAGCAGCCGGTCACTAGCGGGTAACAATGAGCAGTTCTTC	CASSRSLAGNNEQFF
TRBJ2-7	TRBV13	15	TRBD1	-	TGTGCCAGCAGCGCCGTCGGACAGGGGGCGGACGAGCAGTACTTC	CASSAVGQGADEQYF
TRBJ2-3	TRBV12-5	13	-	many	TGTGCTAGTGGCGGCTCGGGTACAGATACGCAGTATTTT	CASGGSGTDTQYF
TRBJ2-3	TRBV12-3/TRBV12-4	14	TRBD2	many	TGTGCCAGCAAGCTAGCGGGTGGATGGGATACGCAGTATTTT	CASKLAGGWDTQYF
TRBJ1-5	TRBV28	14	-	-	TGTGCCAGCAGCTTTTCGGGGGGCGATCAGCCCCAGCATTTT	CASSFSGGDQPQHF
TRBJ2-1	TRBV29-1	17	TRBD1	-	TGCAGCGTTGAAGGGACAGGGGGCGCGGGCTCCTACAATGAGCAGTTCTTC	CSVEGTGGAGSYNEQFF
TRBJ2-1	TRBV14	16	TRBD2	-	TGTGCCAGCAGCCCCGATCTCAACCCGGGGGGGAATGAGCAGTTCTTC	CASSPDLNPGGNEQFF
TRBJ1-2	TRBV14	14	TRBD1	many	TGTGCCAGCAGCATTACAAGGACAGCAAAGGGGGCTCGGTTC	CASSITRTAKGARF
TRBJ2-7	TRBV5-6	14	TRBD1	many	TGTGCCAGCAGCCCTGACAGGGGAGGCTACGAGCAGTACTTC	CASSPDRGGYEQYF
TRBJ1-1	TRBV30	15	-	many	TGTGCCTGGAGTGTCGGGGTGACATTCAACACTGAAGCTTTCTTT	CAWSVGVTFNTEAFF
TRBJ1-1	TRBV19	16	-	-	TGTGCCAGTAGTCCGCTTCGAGGGAACATGAACACTGAAGCTTTCTTT	CASSPLRGNMNTEAFF
TRBJ1-6	TRBV7-2	13	-	many	TGTGCCAGCAGCTTAGTAGGGGGTTCACCCCTCCACTTT	CASSLVGGSPLHF
TRBJ1-2	TRBV29-1	15	TRBD1	-	TGCAGCGTTATTCCCCCGGGACAGGGGGGGATTGGCTACACCTTC	CSVIPPGQGGIGYTF
TRBJ2-3	TRBV2	13	-	few	TGTGCCAGCAGGAGGCCGGGCCCAGATACGCAGTATTTT	CASRRPGPDTQYF
TRBJ1-2	TRBV28	15	-	-	TGTGCCAGCAGTGCATACAGGTCCGCTGGTTATGGCTACACCTTC	CASSAYRSAGYGYTF
TRBJ2-5	TRBV10-3	13	-	-	TGTGCCTCTAGAGGGTGGACCGCGGAGACCCAGTACTTC	CASRGWTAETQYF
TRBJ1-5	TRBV7-2	17	TRBD1	many	TGTGCCAGCAGCCCAAGAACAGGGGCTGATAGCAATCAGCCCCAGCATTTT	CASSPRTGADSNQPQHF
TRBJ2-7	TRBV25-1	11	-	few	TGTGCCAGCAGTGGAGGACAGAGGCAGTACTTC	CASSGGQRQYF
TRBJ1-2	TRBV28	14	TRBD1	many	TGTGCCAGCAGCCCTGGGACAGAGAGCTATGGCTACACCTTC	CASSPGTESYGYTF
TRBJ1-5	TRBV7-2	13	-	-	TGTGCCAGCAGCGGGGCGGGGGAGGGGCCCCAGCATTTT	CASSGAGEGPQHF
TRBJ2-1	TRBV3-1	16	-	-	TGTGCCAGCAGCCAAGATGGACTACAGGCCTACAATGAGCAGTTCTTC	CASSQDGLQAYNEQFF
TRBJ2-7	TRBV7-9	12	-	many	TGTGCCAGCAGTTCCTCCGGGGGCCGGCAGTACTTC	CASSSSGGRQYF
TRBJ2-3	TRBV20-1	15	TRBD2	few	TGCAGTGCTAGAGAGGGGACTAGCGGCACAGATACGCAGTATTTT	CSAREGTSGTDTQYF
TRBJ1-1	TRBV7-2	15	TRBD1	many	TGTGCCAGCAGCTCACGGGACAGGGGGTCCACTGAAGCTTTCTTT	CASSSRDRGSTEAFF
TRBJ2-7	TRBV4-3	16	-	once	TGCGCCAGCAGCCAAGATCCAGATGCTCCGTTTTACGAGCAGTACTTC	CASSQDPDAPFYEQYF
TRBJ1-2	TRBV5-1	13	-	-	TGCGCCAGCACTGAGGACGTCGCCTATGGCTACACCTTC	CASTEDVAYGYTF
TRBJ2-5	TRBV20-1	11	-	few	TGCAGTGCTAGGGTGGGGAAGACCCAGTACTTC	CSARVGKTQYF
TRBJ2-3	TRBV7-2	16	TRBD2	many	TGTGCCAGCAGCTTGGGTCCGGGAGGAGAGGGAGATACGCAGTATTTT	CASSLGPGGEGDTQYF
TRBJ1-2	TRBV7-3	16	-	few	TGTGCCAGCAGCTTAACTCCCGGGGGCAGACCAGGTGGCTACACCTTC	CASSLTPGGRPGGYTF
TRBJ1-4	TRBV12-3/TRBV12-4	14	-	few	TGTGCCAGCAGTTTACGGGGGGTGGAGGAAAAACTGTTTTTT	CASSLRGVEEKLFF
TRBJ2-5	TRBV6-1	14	TRBD2	many	TGTGCCAGCAGTTTGACTAGCGTACAAGAGACCCAGTACTTC	CASSLTSVQETQYF
TRBJ1-1	TRBV12-3/TRBV12-4	13	-	-	TGTGCCAGCACCTCGACCCCGGGGCTCGGAACTTTCTTT	CASTSTPGLGTFF
TRBJ2-5	TRBV5-1	17	TRBD2	many	TGCGCCAGCAGCTCGGGACTAGCGGGGACCCGGGAAGAGACCCAGTACTTC	CASSSGLAGTREETQYF
TRBJ1-2	TRBV6-5	16	TRBD1	few	TGTGCCAGCAGTTACTTTGGGACAGGGTATAGGTATGGCTACACCTTC	CASSYFGTGYRYGYTF
TRBJ2-3	TRBV9	17	TRBD2	-	TGTGCCAGCAGCGTAGGTTTGTCTAGCGGGGGGAGAGATACGCAGTATTTT	CASSVGLSSGGRDTQYF
TRBJ2-6	TRBV7-2	17	-	many	TGTGCCAGCACCCTCACGAGACGTAGCTCTGGGGCCAACGTCCTGACTTTC	CASTLTRRSSGANVLTF
TRBJ2-5	TRBV18	13	TRBD1	-	TGTGCCAGCTCACAGGGGGCGCAAGAGACCCAGTACTTC	CASSQGAQETQYF
TRBJ2-5	TRBV29-1	14	TRBD2	-	TGCAGCGTTGTTCCAGCGGGGGGGCAAGAGACCCAGTACTTC	CSVVPAGGQETQYF
TRBJ2-5	TRBV7-8	16	-	many	TGTGCCAGCAGTCCAGAATGGTCTATAAGCCAAGAGACCCAGTACTTC	CASSPEWSISQETQYF
TRBJ2-6	TRBV7-3	17	TRBD1	many	TGTGCCAGCAGCTCGGGACAGGGCCGGGCTGGGGCCAACGTCCTGACTTTC	CASSSGQGRAGANVLTF
TRBJ2-5	TRBV19	16	-	few	TGTGCCAGTAGTATTCCGGGACAACCCCTTCTGGAGACCCAGTACTTC	CASSIPGQPLLETQYF
TRBJ2-7	TRBV29-1	14	TRBD1	few	TGCAGCGTCTTTGACAGGGAATTTCTCTACGAGCAGTACTTC	CSVFDREFLYEQYF
TRBJ1-5	TRBV7-9	14	-	many	TGTGCCAGCAGCTTAGTATCGAGCAATCAGCCCCAGCATTTT	CASSLVSSNQPQHF